This T cell receptor (beta chain) was sequenced during a study of memory CD4+ T cells and cytomegalovirus serostatus. Overall study context: This sample comes from healthy Belgian adults, several CMV seropositive, around 26 seronegative. The study, taken as a whole, reports: CMV serostatus prediction reached median AUC approximately 0.96, or 0.89 with US-trained model.

Points on this clone: Its antigen remains unknown.

The sort gate was single viable CD3+CD4+CD8-CD45RO+ cells for memory CD4+ T cells. TCRdb's copy holds only in-frame clones and misses some; the assay was immunoSEQ multiplex PCR. Of roughly 76,000 clones listed, roughly 80% are singletons. Source material: memory CD4+ T cells from blood. The source is an adult in good health and CMV-seropositive.

CDR3 sequence reads: CASSKMSAYGYTF. DNA of the CDR3: TGTGCCAGCAGCAAAATGTCGGCCTATGGCTACACCTTC. The rearrangement joins TRBV21-1 to TRBJ1-2. TRBV21-1 is deemed a pseudogene. The CDR3 is made up of 13 amino acids.